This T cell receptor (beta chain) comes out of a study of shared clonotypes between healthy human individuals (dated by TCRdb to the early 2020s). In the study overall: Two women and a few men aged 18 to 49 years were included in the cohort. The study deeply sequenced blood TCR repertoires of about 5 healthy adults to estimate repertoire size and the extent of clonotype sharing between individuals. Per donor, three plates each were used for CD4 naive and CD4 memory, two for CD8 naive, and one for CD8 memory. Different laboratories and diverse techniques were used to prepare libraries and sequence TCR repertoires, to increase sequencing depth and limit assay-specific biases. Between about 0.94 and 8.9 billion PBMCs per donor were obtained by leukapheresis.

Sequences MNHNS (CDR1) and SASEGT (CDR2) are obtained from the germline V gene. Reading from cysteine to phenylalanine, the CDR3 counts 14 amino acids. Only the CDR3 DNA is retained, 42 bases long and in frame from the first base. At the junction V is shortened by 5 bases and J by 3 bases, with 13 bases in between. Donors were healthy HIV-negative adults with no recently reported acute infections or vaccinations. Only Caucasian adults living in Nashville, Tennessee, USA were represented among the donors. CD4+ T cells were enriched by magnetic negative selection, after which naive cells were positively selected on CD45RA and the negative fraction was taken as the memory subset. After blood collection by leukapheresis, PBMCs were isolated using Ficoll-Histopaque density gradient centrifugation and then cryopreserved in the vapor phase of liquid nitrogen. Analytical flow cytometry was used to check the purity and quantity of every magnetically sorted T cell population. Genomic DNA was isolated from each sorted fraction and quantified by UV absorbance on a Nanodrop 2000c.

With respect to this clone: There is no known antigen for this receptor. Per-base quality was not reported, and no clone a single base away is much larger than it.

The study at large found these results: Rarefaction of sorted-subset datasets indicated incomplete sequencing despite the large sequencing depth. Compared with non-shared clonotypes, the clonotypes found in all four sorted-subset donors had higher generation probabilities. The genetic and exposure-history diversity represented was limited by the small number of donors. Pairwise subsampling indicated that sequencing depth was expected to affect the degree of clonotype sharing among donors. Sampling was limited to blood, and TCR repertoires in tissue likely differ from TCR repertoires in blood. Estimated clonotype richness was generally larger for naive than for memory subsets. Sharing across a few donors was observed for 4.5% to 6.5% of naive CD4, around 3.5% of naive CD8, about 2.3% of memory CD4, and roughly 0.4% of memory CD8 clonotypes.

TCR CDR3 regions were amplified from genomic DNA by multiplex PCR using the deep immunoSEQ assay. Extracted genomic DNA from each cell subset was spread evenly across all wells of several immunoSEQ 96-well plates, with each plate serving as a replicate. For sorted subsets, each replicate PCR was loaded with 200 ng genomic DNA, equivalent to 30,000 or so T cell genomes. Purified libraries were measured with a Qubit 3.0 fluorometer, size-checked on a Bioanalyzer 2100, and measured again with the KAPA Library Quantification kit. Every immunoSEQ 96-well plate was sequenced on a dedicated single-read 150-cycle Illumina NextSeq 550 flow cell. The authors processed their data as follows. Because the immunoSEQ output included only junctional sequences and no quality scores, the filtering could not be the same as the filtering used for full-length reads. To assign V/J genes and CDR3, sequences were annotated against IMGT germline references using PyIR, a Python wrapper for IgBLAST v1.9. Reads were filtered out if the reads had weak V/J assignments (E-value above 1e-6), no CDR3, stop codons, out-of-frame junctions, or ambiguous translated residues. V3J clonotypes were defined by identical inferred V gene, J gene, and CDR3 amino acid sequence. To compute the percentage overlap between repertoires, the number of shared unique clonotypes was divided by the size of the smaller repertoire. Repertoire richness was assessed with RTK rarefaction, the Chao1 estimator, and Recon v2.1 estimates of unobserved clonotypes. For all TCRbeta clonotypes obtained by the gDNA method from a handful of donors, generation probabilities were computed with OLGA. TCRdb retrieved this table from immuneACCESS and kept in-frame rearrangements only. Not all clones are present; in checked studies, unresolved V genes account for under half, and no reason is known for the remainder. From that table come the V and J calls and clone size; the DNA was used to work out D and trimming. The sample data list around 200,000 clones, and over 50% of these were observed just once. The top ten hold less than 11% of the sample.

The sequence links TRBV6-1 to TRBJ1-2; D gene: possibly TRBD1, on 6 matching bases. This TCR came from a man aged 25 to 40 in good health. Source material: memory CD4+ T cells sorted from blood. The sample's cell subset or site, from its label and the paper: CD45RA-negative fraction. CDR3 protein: CASSFQGLYYGYTF. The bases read TGTGCCAGCAGTTTTCAGGGGCTTTACTATGGCTACACCTTC.